This TCR beta chain was retrieved from a study of cytomegalovirus exposure and HLA in healthy donors. Broader study findings: Roughly 170 TCR beta chains were listed as cytomegalovirus-associated. TCR sequences were mostly rare, though some public TCRs occurred in many donors.

Data came from immunoSEQ multiplex PCR; TCRdb stores just in-frame clones and leaves some out. The profile shows some 120,000 clones, roughly 90% of them singletons. The CDR3 spans 13 residues. J lost 4 bases, V lost 3 bases, and 2 bases had no gene match. Germline V lookup: CDR1 SGHTA, CDR2 FQGNSA. Of note for this clone: Its antigen is still unknown. In the same sample, other DNA sequences code for this CDR3.

The chain uses TRBV7-2 and TRBJ2-5; 7 nucleotides agree with TRBD1. The sample consisted of PBMCs. The sequence derives from a man younger than 45 in good health and CMV-seronegative. The CDR3 spells CASSFAGGETQYF. The CDR3 DNA is TGTGCCAGCAGCTTCGCAGGGGGAGAGACCCAGTACTTC.